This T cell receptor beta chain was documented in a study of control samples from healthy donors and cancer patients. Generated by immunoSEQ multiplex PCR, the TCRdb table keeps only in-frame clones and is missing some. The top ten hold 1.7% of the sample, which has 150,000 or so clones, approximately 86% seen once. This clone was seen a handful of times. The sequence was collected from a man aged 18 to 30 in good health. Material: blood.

The CDR3 sequence: CASSLAQEDTQYF. In DNA, the CDR3 is TGTGCCAGCAGTTTAGCGCAAGAGGATACGCAGTATTTT. The rearrangement uses TRBV12-3 or TRBV12-4 and TRBJ2-3, with no clear D. The V gene lost 0 bases and the J gene lost 6 bases, with 7 bases spanning the gap. The length of the CDR3 is 13 residues.